Sequencing of this T cell receptor beta chain was carried out in a study of OX40 agonist ivuxolimab in advanced cancers. This clone showed up just a few times. The V gene end was trimmed by 0 bases and the J gene end by 4 bases; junction bases not matched to a gene: 2. There are 16 residues in the CDR3. Germline V CDR1 and CDR2: SGHRS, YFSETQ. Produced via immunoSEQ multiplex PCR; TCRdb's table is partial and in-frame only. The data contain some 110,000 clones, 90% of them singletons. This sample comprised CD4+ or CD8+ T cells sorted from blood, obtained in a trial of the OX40 agonist ivuxolimab. The sequence came from an adult with an advanced solid tumor such as melanoma, head and neck, liver or kidney cancer. This chain links TRBV5-1 with TRBJ2-2, with TRBD1 matching 11 bases. The CDR3 loop is CASSLAGQGGTGELFF. The CDR3 nucleotides are TGCGCCAGCAGCTTGGCGGGACAGGGGGGCACCGGGGAGCTGTTTTTT. Full variable domain (missing parts from reference TRBV5-1 and TRBJ2-2): KAGVTQTPRYLIKTRGQQVTLSCSPISGHRSVSWYQQTPGQGLQFLFEYFSETQRNKGNFPGRFSGRQFSNSRSEMNVSTLELGDSALYLCASSLAGQGGTGELFFGEGSRLTVL.